Below are 14 T cell receptor beta chains sequenced from a single sample in a study of blood T cell repertoires in COVID-19. Profiled with immunoSEQ multiplex PCR; TCRdb holds only in-frame clones, not every one. Of roughly 110,000 clones listed, approximately 84% are singletons. Sequenced input: peripheral blood. The receptors shown here come from a man between 35 and 55 years old with acute or convalescent COVID-19.

The chain carries TRBV6-5 and TRBJ2-5, with a tentative D call TRBD2 (5 bases). Trimming took 5 bases from V and 5 from J, leaving 12 bases between them. This CDR3 spans 13 amino acids. Germline CDR1 MNHEY, CDR2 SVGAGI. The CDR3 sequence: CASSSGESETQYF. CDR3 nucleotides: TGTGCCAGCAGTAGCGGTGAGAGTGAGACCCAGTACTTC.

V and J are TRBV9 and TRBJ2-5, with 7 bases matching TRBD2. CDR3 length equals 14 residues. V shed 0 bases, J shed 3 bases, and the junction held 2 bases outside the gene matches. Germline assignment: CDR1 SGDLS and CDR2 YYNGEE. CDR3 sequence: CASSVGGSEETQYF. The CDR3 DNA sequence: TGTGCCAGCAGCGTAGGCGGGAGTGAAGAGACCCAGTACTTC.

The chain carries TRBV4-3 and TRBJ1-4; D call uncertain. The V end lost 3 bases, the J end lost 0 bases, and 14 bases lay between the germline ends. The CDR3 length is 17 residues. Looked up from germline, CDR1 is LGHNA and CDR2 is YSLEER. The CDR3 nucleotides are TGCGCCAGCAGCCAGTCACAGACTACCTCAACTAATGAAAAACTGTTTTTT. Translating it yields CASSQSQTTSTNEKLFF.

The genes are TRBV5-8 and TRBJ2-3; 11 nucleotides line up with TRBD1. Germline CDR1 SGHTS, CDR2 YDEGEE. The CDR3 covers 15 residues. J was trimmed by 7 bases and V by 4 bases; bases with no gene match: 8. CDR3 residues: CASSPRTGGFYTQYF. CDR3 in DNA: TGTGCCAGCAGCCCCAGGACAGGGGGCTTTTATACGCAGTATTTT.

The chain is built from TRBV7-6 and TRBJ1-2, with 10 bases identical to TRBD1. The CDR3 is 13 residues long. V dropped 5 bases and J dropped 7; count of bases not matched to a gene: 4. Per the germline V gene, CDR1 is SGHVS and CDR2 is FNYEAQ. The CDR3 coding sequence is TGTGCCAGCAGCCCCGGACAGGGGGTTGGCTACACCTTC. It specifies CASSPGQGVGYTF. Combining the CDR3 with reference TRBV7-6 and TRBJ1-2 gives the whole variable domain GAGVSQSPRYKVTKRGQDVALRCDPISGHVSLYWYRQALGQGPEFLTYFNYEAQQDKSGLPNDRFSAERPEGSISTLTIQRTEQRDSAMYRCASSPGQGVGYTFGSGTRLTVV.

The chain joins TRBV7-9 to TRBJ2-1; TRBD2 agrees at 11 bases. This CDR3 has 16 amino acids. J gave up 7 bases and V 5 bases, and 10 bases lay outside the gene matches. The germline CDR1 and CDR2 sequences are SEHNR and FQNEAQ (reference sequence). This CDR3 is CASSPLWASGRNEQFF. The CDR3 DNA reads TGTGCCAGCAGCCCCCTATGGGCTAGCGGGAGGAATGAGCAGTTCTTC. The complete variable domain, with remaining parts taken from reference TRBV7-9 and TRBJ2-1, reads DTGVSQNPRHKITKRGQNVTFRCDPISEHNRLYWYRQTLGQGPEFLTYFQNEAQLEKSRLLSDRFSAERPKGSFSTLEIQRTEQGDSAMYLCASSPLWASGRNEQFFGPGTRLTVL.

The genes are TRBV19 and TRBJ2-1; D remains ambiguous. The CDR3 runs 13 residues. Trimming left V 8 bases short and J 4 bases short, with 12 bases between. Germline values: CDR1 LNHDA, CDR2 SQIVND (reference sequence). The CDR3 region is CASGRNGYNEQFF. The CDR3 DNA sequence: TGTGCCAGTGGGCGAAACGGTTACAATGAGCAGTTCTTC.

The chain uses TRBV7-2 and TRBJ2-1; a weak D match, TRBD2 (6 bases). The CDR3 extends over 17 amino acids. The V gene's germline CDR1 is SGHTA and CDR2 FQGNSA. V dropped 5 bases and J dropped 8 bases, with 25 bases sitting between them. The CDR3 spells CASSLDPLGTFSDEQFF. DNA for the CDR3: TGTGCCAGCAGCCTCGACCCCTTGGGGACTTTTAGCGATGAGCAGTTCTTC.

The chain combines TRBV19 with TRBJ1-1; tentatively, D is TRBD1 (6 bases). Per germline, CDR1 LNHDA and CDR2 SQIVND (reference sequence). The germline V and J ends were trimmed by 1 base and 0 bases, with 21 bases remaining between them. This CDR3 region has 19 residues. This CDR3 is CASSIGPGQSVALNTEAFF. The CDR3 DNA is TGTGCCAGTAGTATAGGGCCCGGACAGTCGGTAGCCTTGAACACTGAAGCTTTCTTT.

CDR3 loop: CASSFLAETEAFF. Written as DNA, the CDR3 is TGTGCCAGCAGCTTTCTTGCGGAGACTGAAGCTTTCTTT. The rearrangement joins TRBV7-2 to TRBJ1-1, with D uncertain. Germline V gene data show CDR1 as SGHTA and CDR2 as FQGNSA. V was clipped by 3 bases and J by 5 bases, with 10 bases between them. This CDR3 has 13 residues.

This rearrangement joins TRBV19 to TRBJ2-5; 7 positions agree with TRBD1. CDR3 length equals 16 residues. Trimming cost V 4 bases and J 2 bases; bases outside gene matches: 10. CDR1 and CDR2 from the germline V gene are LNHDA and SQIVND (reference sequence). CDR3: CASSKPRDSGQETQYF. The CDR3 nucleotides read TGTGCCAGTAGTAAGCCCCGGGACAGTGGTCAAGAGACCCAGTACTTC.

This clone has a handful of counts. The chain couples TRBV18 to TRBJ2-2; 7 bases align to TRBD2. CDR3 length: 12 amino acids. Germline V gene lookup returns CDR1 KGHSH and CDR2 LQKENI. V dropped 6 bases and J dropped 6; count of bases not matched to a gene: 1. The CDR3 coding sequence is TGTGCCAGCTCCCGGGAGGCCGGGGAGCTGTTTTTT. The encoded protein is CASSREAGELFF.

The chain recombines TRBV4-1 with TRBJ1-3, with 7 bases aligning to TRBD1. From germline, CDR1 is MGHRA and CDR2 YSYEKL. The length of the CDR3 is 17 residues. Trimming took 0 bases from V and 0 from J; bases not matched to a gene: 5. The CDR3 DNA follows: TGCGCCAGCAGCCAAGACGCCTGGGACAGCTCTGGAAACACCATATATTTT. Translated: CASSQDAWDSSGNTIYF.

The chain carries TRBV7-3 and TRBJ2-5; TRBD2 is a possible D gene (6 bases). Looked up from germline, CDR1 is SGHTA and CDR2 is FQGTGA. V dropped 5 bases and J dropped 2 bases, with 24 bases sitting between them. CDR3 length: 18 amino acids. CDR3 residues: CASSPSRRDHRPQETQYF. DNA for the CDR3: TGTGCCAGCAGCCCCAGCAGGAGGGACCATCGCCCACAAGAGACCCAGTACTTC.